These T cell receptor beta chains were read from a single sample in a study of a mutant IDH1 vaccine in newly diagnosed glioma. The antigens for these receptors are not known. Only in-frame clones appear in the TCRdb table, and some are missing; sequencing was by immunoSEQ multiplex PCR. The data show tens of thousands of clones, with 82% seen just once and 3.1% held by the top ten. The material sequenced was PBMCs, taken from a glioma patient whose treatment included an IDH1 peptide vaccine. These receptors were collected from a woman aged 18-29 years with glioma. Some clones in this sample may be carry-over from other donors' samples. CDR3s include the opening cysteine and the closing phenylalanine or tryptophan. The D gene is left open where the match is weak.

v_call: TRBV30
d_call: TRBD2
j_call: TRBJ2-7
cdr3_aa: CAGLAGGPYEQYF

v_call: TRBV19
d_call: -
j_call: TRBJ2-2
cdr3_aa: CASNIRTGELFF

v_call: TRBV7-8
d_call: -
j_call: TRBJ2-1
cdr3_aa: CASSLDGSQFF

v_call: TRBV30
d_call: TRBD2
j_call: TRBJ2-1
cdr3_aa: CAWSALAGGNEQFF

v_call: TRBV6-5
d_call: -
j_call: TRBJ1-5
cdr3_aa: CASSPLYSNQPQHF

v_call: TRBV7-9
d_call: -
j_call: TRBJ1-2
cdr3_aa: CASSVPQGHGYTF

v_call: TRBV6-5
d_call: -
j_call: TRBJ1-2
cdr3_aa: CASSRRSDGYTF

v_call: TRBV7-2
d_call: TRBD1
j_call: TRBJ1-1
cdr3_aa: CASSPQGASNTEAFF

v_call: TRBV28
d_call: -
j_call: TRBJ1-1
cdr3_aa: CASSSTAMNTEAFF

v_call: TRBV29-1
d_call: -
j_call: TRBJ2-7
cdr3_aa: CSVAKDFYEQYF

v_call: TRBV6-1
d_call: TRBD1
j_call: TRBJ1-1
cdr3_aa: CASRDRGLNTEAFF

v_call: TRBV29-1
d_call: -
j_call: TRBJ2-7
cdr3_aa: CSVQDSIYEQYF

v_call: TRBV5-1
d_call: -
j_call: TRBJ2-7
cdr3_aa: CASRIRDSNYEQYF

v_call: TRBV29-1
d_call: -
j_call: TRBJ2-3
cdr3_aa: CSVDRQDPSDTQYF

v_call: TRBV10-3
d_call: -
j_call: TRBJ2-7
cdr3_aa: CAIGGRLKGSYEQYF

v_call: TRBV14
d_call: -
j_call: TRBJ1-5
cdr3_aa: CASSLKNQPQHF

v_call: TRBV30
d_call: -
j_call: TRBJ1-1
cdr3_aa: CAQSDGRNTEAFF

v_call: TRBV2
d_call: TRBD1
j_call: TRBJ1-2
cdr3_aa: CASSGGQGAARYGYTF

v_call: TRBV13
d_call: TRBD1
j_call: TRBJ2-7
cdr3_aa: CASSLDGQDYEQYF

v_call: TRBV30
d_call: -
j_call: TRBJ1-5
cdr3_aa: CAWSLVNQPQHF